This entry features one T cell receptor beta chain sequence. This sample is part of a study of cytomegalovirus exposure and HLA in healthy donors. Study context: Early release data held tens of millions of unique TCRs from HLA-typed donors.

Primers included in the PCR were 60 Vbeta and 13 Jbeta primers. Measured with immunoSEQ multiplex PCR; TCRdb has only the in-frame clones, and not every one. The sample carries approximately 150,000 clones, under 85% recorded once. With 7 bases removed from V and 3 bases from J, the gap between germline ends came to 15 bases. Germline CDR1 LNHDA, CDR2 SQIVND (reference sequence). This CDR3 has 14 amino acids. The chain is built from TRBV19 and TRBJ1-2; D call uncertain. The sample consisted of PBMCs. The receptor was isolated from a woman in her late teens or twenties in good health and CMV-seropositive. The CDR3 reads CASTPEQSYYGYTF. CDR3 in DNA: TGTGCCAGTACCCCGGAACAGAGCTACTATGGCTACACCTTC.